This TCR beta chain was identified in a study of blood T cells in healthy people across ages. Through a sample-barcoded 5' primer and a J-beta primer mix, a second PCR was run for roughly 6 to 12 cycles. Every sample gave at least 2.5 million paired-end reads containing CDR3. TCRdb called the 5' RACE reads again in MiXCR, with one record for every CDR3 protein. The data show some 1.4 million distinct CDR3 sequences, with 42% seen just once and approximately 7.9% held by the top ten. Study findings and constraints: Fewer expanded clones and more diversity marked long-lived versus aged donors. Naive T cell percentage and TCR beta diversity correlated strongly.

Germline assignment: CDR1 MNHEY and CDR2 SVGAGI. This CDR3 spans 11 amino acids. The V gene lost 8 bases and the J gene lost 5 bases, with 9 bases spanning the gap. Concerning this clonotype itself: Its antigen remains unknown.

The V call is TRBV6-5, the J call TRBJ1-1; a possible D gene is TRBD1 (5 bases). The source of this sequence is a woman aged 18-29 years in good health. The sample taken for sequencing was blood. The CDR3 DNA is TGTGCCAGCTCGGGGCGGACTGAAGCTTTCTTT. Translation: CASSGRTEAFF.